The next 29 T cell receptor beta chains were all read from a single sample in a study of technical replicates of blood from a few donors. Sequenced by immunoSEQ multiplex PCR; TCRdb stores in-frame clones only, minus some. The sample lists about 73,000 clones, 90% to 95% occurring once. The source material was PBMCs. The receptors come from a human donor in good health. Some clones in this sample may be carry-over from other donors' samples.

V is TRBV11-2 and J is TRBJ1-6; TRBD1 agrees at 9 bases. V shed 5 bases and J 9 bases; nucleotides not matched to a gene: 5. This CDR3 is 14 amino acids long. Germline V gene data show CDR1 as SGHAT and CDR2 as FQNNGV. DNA for the CDR3: TGTGCCAGCAGCCGAGGACAGGGGTCTTCACCCCTCCACTTT. Translating it yields CASSRGQGSSPLHF.

The chain is built from TRBV19 and TRBJ1-2; D may be TRBD1 (5 bases). V shed 1 base and J shed 3 bases, with 18 bases lying between them. CDR1 and CDR2 (germline): LNHDA, SQIVND (reference sequence). This CDR3 region has 17 residues. This CDR3 is CASSIGYGAWEDYGYTF. For the CDR3, the DNA is TGTGCCAGTAGTATAGGTTACGGGGCCTGGGAGGACTATGGCTACACCTTC. The full variable domain, with the rest looked up from reference TRBV19 and TRBJ1-2, is DGGITQSPKYLFRKEGQNVTLSCEQNLNHDAMYWYRQDPGQGLRLIYYSQIVNDFQKGDIAEGYSVSREKKESFPLTVTSAQKNPTAFYLCASSIGYGAWEDYGYTFGSGTRLTVV.

The V gene is TRBV18, the J gene TRBJ1-4, with D possibly being TRBD1 (5 bases). V lost 6 bases, J lost 5 bases, and 22 bases lay in between. This CDR3 has 17 residues. Germline CDR1 KGHSH, CDR2 LQKENI. The CDR3, as DNA: TGTGCCAGCTCGCCTACCCAGGGCCGCCTAACAAATGAAAAACTGTTTTTT. This sequence encodes CASSPTQGRLTNEKLFF.

This sequence joins TRBV19 and TRBJ1-1; D unresolved. V was shortened by 6 bases and J by 2 bases, with 16 bases between the two germline ends. This CDR3 contains 15 residues. CDR1 and CDR2 (germline): LNHDA, SQIVND (reference sequence). The CDR3 loop reads CASRHSRTGNTEAFF. CDR3 in DNA: TGTGCCAGTAGACATTCTCGGACGGGAAACACTGAAGCTTTCTTT.

The chain couples TRBV2 to TRBJ2-2, with a possible D match to TRBD1 (6 bases). Trimming left V 4 bases short and J 7 bases short, with 10 bases between. The germline V gene has CDR1 SNHLY and CDR2 FYNNEI. The CDR3 spans 13 residues. Written as DNA, the CDR3 is TGTGCCAGCAGTGTACTAGGGGGCGGGGAGCTGTTTTTT. Translation: CASSVLGGGELFF.

This chain links TRBV6-1 with TRBJ1-2; 9 positions match TRBD1. The CDR3 loop spans 14 amino acids. Germline values: CDR1 MNHNS, CDR2 SASEGT. J lost 8 bases, V lost 4 bases, and 8 bases had no gene match. CDR3 DNA sequence: TGTGCCAGCAGTGCTTCCGGGACAGGGAAGGGCTACACCTTC. It specifies CASSASGTGKGYTF.

The V and J genes are TRBV5-1 and TRBJ2-5, with 7 bases identical to TRBD1. Germline V gene lookup returns CDR1 SGHRS and CDR2 YFSETQ. With V trimmed by 2 bases and J by 5 bases, 9 bases remained unmatched. The CDR3 sequence is 15 residues long. The CDR3 sequence: CASSLYAGGVETQYF. The DNA for the CDR3 is TGCGCCAGCAGCTTATATGCAGGGGGAGTGGAGACCCAGTACTTC.

This clone has only a few counts. Other DNA sequences of this sample code for an identical CDR3. The rearrangement joins TRBV5-1 to TRBJ1-1, with TRBD1 as a possible D gene (6 bases). V lost 0 bases to trimming and J lost 3 bases, with 9 bases between them. Germline V CDR1 and CDR2: SGHRS, YFSETQ. The CDR3 extends over 14 amino acids. The CDR3 region has the DNA TGCGCCAGCAGCTTGGACAGGGTTGACACTGAAGCTTTCTTT. Its protein product is CASSLDRVDTEAFF. Complete variable domain (other parts from reference TRBV5-1 and TRBJ1-1): KAGVTQTPRYLIKTRGQQVTLSCSPISGHRSVSWYQQTPGQGLQFLFEYFSETQRNKGNFPGRFSGRQFSNSRSEMNVSTLELGDSALYLCASSLDRVDTEAFFGQGTRLTVV.

The chain links TRBV6-5 to TRBJ1-1; D gene uncertain. Germline V gene sequence: CDR1 MNHEY, CDR2 SVGAGI. The CDR3 is made up of 15 amino acids. Trimming removed 0 bases from V and 2 bases from J, with 10 bases in between. The CDR3, as DNA: TGTGCCAGCAGTTACTCACCACAGAAAAACACTGAAGCTTTCTTT. It codes for CASSYSPQKNTEAFF.

The V and J genes are TRBV19 and TRBJ2-7; D remains ambiguous. Between the trimmed V and J ends, which lost 3 bases and 0 bases, there was a span of 9 bases. The germline gives CDR1 LNHDA, CDR2 SQIVND (reference sequence). The CDR3 length is 14 residues. The CDR3 nucleotides read TGTGCCAGTAGTATTGTTCGCGGCTCCTACGAGCAGTACTTC. Translated, it gives CASSIVRGSYEQYF.

The rearrangement uses TRBV4-3 and TRBJ1-1; 9 bases agree with TRBD1. Germline V gene lookup returns CDR1 LGHNA and CDR2 YSLEER. V lost 0 bases to trimming and J lost 11 bases; unmatched junction nucleotides: 7. CDR3 length: 14 amino acids. CDR3: CASSQDQDRGGAFF. The DNA for the CDR3 is TGCGCCAGCAGCCAAGATCAAGACAGGGGGGGGGCTTTCTTT.

The rearrangement uses TRBV7-8 and TRBJ2-1, with D perhaps matching TRBD2 (6 bases). The CDR3 loop spans 15 amino acids. The V gene lost 5 bases and the J gene lost 7 bases, with 18 bases spanning the gap. Germline CDR1 reads SGHVS; CDR2 reads FQNEAQ. CDR3 sequence: CASSQAGQMRNEQFF. The DNA for the CDR3 is TGTGCCAGCAGCCAAGCGGGCCAGATGAGGAATGAGCAGTTCTTC.

The gene calls are TRBV5-1 and TRBJ2-7, with 11 bases aligning to TRBD2. Trimming took 4 bases from V and 0 from J; bases not matched to a gene: 3. In germline, CDR1 is SGHRS, CDR2 YFSETQ. This CDR3 region has 15 residues. CDR3 loop: CASSGTSGTSYEQYF. Written as DNA, the CDR3 is TGCGCCAGCAGCGGGACTAGCGGAACCTCCTACGAGCAGTACTTC. Full variable domain (remainder filled in from reference TRBV5-1 and TRBJ2-7): KAGVTQTPRYLIKTRGQQVTLSCSPISGHRSVSWYQQTPGQGLQFLFEYFSETQRNKGNFPGRFSGRQFSNSRSEMNVSTLELGDSALYLCASSGTSGTSYEQYFGPGTRLTVT.

The CDR3 bases are TGTGCCAGCAGCACTCGGGAGGGTCGGGCCAAAAACATTCAGTACTTC. This codes for CASSTREGRAKNIQYF. The rearrangement links TRBV28 to TRBJ2-4; 8 positions match TRBD2. Germline V gives CDR1 MDHEN, CDR2 SYDVKM. V dropped 6 bases and J dropped 1; count of bases not matched to a gene: 8. The CDR3 runs 16 residues. The full variable domain, completed using reference TRBV28 and TRBJ2-4, is DVKVTQSSRYLVKRTGEKVFLECVQDMDHENMFWYRQDPGLGLRLIYFSYDVKMKEKGDIPEGYSVSREKKERFSLILESASTNQTSMYLCASSTREGRAKNIQYFGAGTRLSVL.

V and J are TRBV7-6 and TRBJ1-2, with D possibly TRBD1 on 5 matching bases. Per germline, CDR1 SGHVS and CDR2 FNYEAQ. V gave up 5 bases and J gave up 5 bases, with 15 bases separating them. The CDR3 covers 14 residues. CDR3 amino acids: CASSPGRVGYGYTF. CDR3 DNA sequence: TGTGCCAGCAGCCCGGGCAGGGTGGGTTATGGCTACACCTTC.

The V call is TRBV27, the J call TRBJ1-5; 7 nucleotides align to TRBD1. Germline CDR1 MNHEY, CDR2 SMNVEV (reference sequence). Trimming removed 5 bases from V and 0 bases from J; junction bases left unmatched: 4. This CDR3 contains 15 residues. In nucleotides, the CDR3 is TGTGCCAGCAGTATTGAGGGGGCTAGCAATCAGCCCCAGCATTTT. It codes for CASSIEGASNQPQHF.

This sequence joins TRBV30 and TRBJ1-2; the match to TRBD1 covers 7 bases. The CDR3 spans 12 residues. Germline assignment: CDR1 GTSNPN and CDR2 SVGIG (reference sequence). V trimming: 2 bases; J trimming: 4 bases; junction bases outside the gene matches: 1. CDR3 sequence (DNA): TGTGCCTGGAGTACAGGGGCCTATGGCTACACCTTC. Translated, it gives CAWSTGAYGYTF.

The chain has TRBV5-1 and TRBJ2-2; tentatively, D is TRBD2 (5 bases). This CDR3 has 15 amino acids. Germline CDR1 reads SGHRS; CDR2 reads YFSETQ. V was clipped by 0 bases and J by 4 bases, with 10 bases between them. The CDR3 protein is CASSLALAGTGELFF. The CDR3 nucleotides are TGCGCCAGCAGCTTGGCCTTGGCGGGCACCGGGGAGCTGTTTTTT.

This chain joins TRBV14 and TRBJ2-7; 9 positions agree with TRBD2. Per the germline V gene, CDR1 is SGHDN and CDR2 is FVKESK. Unmatched junction bases numbered 16, after V lost 4 bases and J lost 0 bases. The CDR3 sequence is 19 residues long. The CDR3: CASSPYRGVAGASSYEQYF. As DNA, the CDR3 is TGTGCCAGCAGCCCATACCGGGGGGTAGCGGGGGCGAGCTCCTACGAGCAGTACTTC. The full variable domain, its missing parts supplied by reference TRBV14 and TRBJ2-7, is EAGVTQFPSHSVIEKGQTVTLRCDPISGHDNLYWYRRVMGKEIKFLLHFVKESKQDESGMPNNRFLAERTGGTYSTLKVQPAELEDSGVYFCASSPYRGVAGASSYEQYFGPGTRLTVT.

The rearrangement uses TRBV19 and TRBJ2-7; TRBD1 matches at 7 bases. The ends lost 5 bases at V and 1 base at J; junction bases unmatched: 2. CDR3 length equals 13 residues. Germline V gene data show CDR1 as LNHDA and CDR2 as SQIVND (reference sequence). Written as DNA, the CDR3 is TGTGCCAGTAGTCGGGACAGTTCCTACGAGCAGTACTTC. It encodes CASSRDSSYEQYF. Variable domain in full (rest from reference TRBV19 and TRBJ2-7): DGGITQSPKYLFRKEGQNVTLSCEQNLNHDAMYWYRQDPGQGLRLIYYSQIVNDFQKGDIAEGYSVSREKKESFPLTVTSAQKNPTAFYLCASSRDSSYEQYFGPGTRLTVT.

The genes are TRBV6-5 and TRBJ2-5, with TRBD2 matching over 7 bases. The ends lost 4 bases at V and 6 bases at J; junction bases unmatched: 8. Germline V gene sequence: CDR1 MNHEY, CDR2 SVGAGI. This CDR3 region has 14 residues. This CDR3 reads CASSFGREVQTQYF. The CDR3 bases are TGTGCCAGCAGTTTCGGACGGGAGGTGCAGACCCAGTACTTC.

The CDR3 DNA sequence: TGCGCCAGCAGCCAAGGATTAGCGGACTCCTACAATGAGCAGTTCTTC. The encoded protein is CASSQGLADSYNEQFF. The chain is built from TRBV4-3 and TRBJ2-1, with D perhaps TRBD2 (6 bases). The CDR3 runs 16 residues. Germline V CDR1 and CDR2: LGHNA, YSLEER. V was trimmed by 1 base and J by 0 bases, leaving 10 bases between them.

V and J are TRBV5-4 and TRBJ2-3; TRBD1 matches at 9 bases. Germline CDR1 SGHNT, CDR2 YYREEE (reference sequence). The trim removed 2 bases at V and 2 bases at J, leaving 6 bases unmatched. The CDR3 extends over 16 amino acids. CDR3 nucleotides: TGTGCCAGCAGCTTATTGACAGGGGGATCCACAGATACGCAGTATTTT. This translates into CASSLLTGGSTDTQYF.

The chain uses TRBV7-7 and TRBJ2-2; D is possibly TRBD1 (5 bases). Germline V gives CDR1 SSHAT, CDR2 FNYEAQ (reference sequence). The CDR3 contains 13 residues. Trimming took off 1 base at V and 7 bases at J, with 7 bases between the two ends. The CDR3 nucleotides read TGTGCCAGCAGCTTAGACAGGAACGGGGAGCTGTTTTTT. This encodes CASSLDRNGELFF.

V is TRBV7-2 and J is TRBJ2-7, with D perhaps TRBD2 (5 bases). This CDR3 spans 12 amino acids. The germline V gene has CDR1 SGHTA and CDR2 FQGNSA. The V end lost 4 bases, the J end lost 6 bases, and 10 bases lay between the germline ends. CDR3 DNA: TGTGCCAGCAGCTCGGACTTGTCCGAGCAGTACTTC. Translation: CASSSDLSEQYF.

The rearrangement uses TRBV7-9 and TRBJ1-6, with a tentative D call TRBD1 (5 bases). V shed 0 bases and J shed 9 bases, with 9 bases lying between them. In germline, CDR1 is SEHNR, CDR2 FQNEAQ (reference sequence). The CDR3 consists of 14 residues. In DNA, the CDR3 is TGTGCCAGCAGCTTAGCAGGGGTATCTTCACCCCTCCACTTT. Its translation is CASSLAGVSSPLHF.

The CDR3 bases are TGTGCCAGCAGCTTGGTTCAGGGGGTGGTTGGCTACACCTTC. Translating gives CASSLVQGVVGYTF. This rearrangement joins TRBV5-4 to TRBJ1-2, with 7 bases lining up with TRBD1. The CDR3 spans 14 residues. In germline, CDR1 is SGHNT, CDR2 YYREEE (reference sequence). V lost 0 bases, J lost 7 bases, and 6 bases stayed unmatched. Full variable domain (rest looked up from reference TRBV5-4 and TRBJ1-2): ETGVTQSPTHLIKTRGQQVTLRCSSQSGHNTVSWYQQALGQGPQFIFQYYREEENGRGNFPPRFSGLQFPNYSSELNVNALELDDSALYLCASSLVQGVVGYTFGSGTRLTVV.

The V call is TRBV6-5, the J call TRBJ2-1; TRBD2 is a possible D gene (5 bases). Germline lookup yields CDR1 MNHEY and CDR2 SVGAGI. CDR3 length equals 14 residues. V dropped 6 bases and J dropped 3 bases, with 12 bases sitting between them. The CDR3: CASRRGELYNEQFF. The CDR3 bases are TGTGCCAGCAGACGGGGAGAACTCTACAATGAGCAGTTCTTC.

The V call is TRBV6-1, the J call TRBJ1-4, with TRBD1 identical over 7 bases. The J segment lost 7 bases and the V segment lost 4 bases, leaving 6 bases of the junction unmatched. Looked up from germline, CDR1 is MNHNS and CDR2 is SASEGT. This CDR3 contains 14 residues. This CDR3 reads CASSVRGLAEKLFF. CDR3 nucleotide sequence: TGTGCCAGCAGTGTAAGGGGGCTCGCTGAAAAACTGTTTTTT.